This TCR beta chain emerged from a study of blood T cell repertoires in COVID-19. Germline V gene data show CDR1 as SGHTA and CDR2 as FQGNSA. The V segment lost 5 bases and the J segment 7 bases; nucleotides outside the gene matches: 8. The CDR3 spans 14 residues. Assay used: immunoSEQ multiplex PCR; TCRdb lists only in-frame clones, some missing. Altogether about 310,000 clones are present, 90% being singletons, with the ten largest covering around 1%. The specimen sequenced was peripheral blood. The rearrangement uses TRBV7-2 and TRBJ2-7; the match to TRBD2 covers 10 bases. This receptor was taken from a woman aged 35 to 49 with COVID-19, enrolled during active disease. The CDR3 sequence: CASSPSGGPGEQYF. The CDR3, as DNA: TGTGCCAGCAGCCCTAGCGGGGGACCGGGGGAGCAGTACTTC.